The 21 T cell receptor beta chains reported below all come from one sample, sequenced in a study of T cells in women clearing cervical HPV infection. The data were produced by immunoSEQ multiplex PCR, yet TCRdb's version contains in-frame clones alone and is incomplete. The sample holds around 37,000 clones. Sequencing was carried out using blood buffy coat. The receptors were sampled from a woman aged 18 to 75 with a cervical HPV16 infection that either progressed to CIN3+ or cleared (not recorded which).

As for this clone: From the germline J gene comes the end of the CDR3, since the read stops 3 residues before it. This chain joins TRBV10-3 and TRBJ2-3; a weak D match, TRBD2 (6 bases). Germline CDR1 and CDR2: ENHRY and SYGVKD. The CDR3 loop spans 13 amino acids. With 3 bases removed from V and 6 bases from J, the gap between germline ends came to 10 bases. CDR3 bases read: TGTGCCATCAGTGAACTAGCCTGGGATACG. Translating it yields CAISELAWDT. From start to end, the CDR3 is CAISELAWDTQYF.

With regard to this clone: The missing CDR3 end, 3 residues past where the read stops, is filled in from the germline J gene. V is TRBV2 and J is TRBJ1-2, with TRBD1 matching 8 bases. In germline, CDR1 is SNHLY, CDR2 FYNNEI. The CDR3 extends over 14 amino acids. Here the CDR3 reads CASNARSGTGGYTF. The sequenced CDR3 bases are TGTGCCAGCAATGCGAGGTCGGGGACAGGCGGC. The full variable domain, rest sourced from reference TRBV2 and TRBJ1-2, is EPEVTQTPSHQVTQMGQEVILRCVPISNHLYFYWYRQILGQKVEFLVSFYNNEISEKSEIFDDQFSVERPDGSNFTLKIRSTKLEDSAMYFCASNARSGTGGYTFGSGTRLTVV.

Comment on this clone: The read is 3 residues too short to cover the CDR3 end, so that end is filled in from the germline J gene. The chain uses TRBV19 and TRBJ1-5; TRBD1 agrees at 10 bases. J was trimmed by 4 bases and V by 4 bases; bases with no gene match: 10. CDR3 size: 17 residues. CDR1 LNHDA and CDR2 SQIVND come from the germline V gene (reference sequence). CDR3 DNA (partial): TGTGCCAGTAGTAAAACCTACCCGGACAGGGGGAATCAGCCC. It codes for CASSKTYPDRGNQP. In full, the CDR3 reads CASSKTYPDRGNQPQHF.

As for this clone: The read falls 3 residues short of the CDR3 end, and the missing part is taken from the germline J gene. This chain links TRBV7-9 with TRBJ1-1; TRBD1 matches 8 bases. Germline values: CDR1 SEHNR, CDR2 FQNEAQ (reference sequence). There are 12 residues in the CDR3. The CDR3 reads CASSPEDREAFF. The DNA read from the CDR3 is TGTGCCAGCAGCCCAGAGGACAGGGAG. The entire variable domain, with the rest obtained from reference TRBV7-9 and TRBJ1-1, is as follows: DTGVSQNPRHKITKRGQNVTFRCDPISEHNRLYWYRQTLGQGPEFLTYFQNEAQLEKSRLLSDRFSAERPKGSFSTLEIQRTEQGDSAMYLCASSPEDREAFFGQGTRLTVV.

In regard to this clone: The CDR3 is cut off 3 residues early in the read; its end comes from the germline J gene. V and J are TRBV7-2 and TRBJ1-2, with 10 nucleotides matching TRBD1. Per the germline V gene, CDR1 is SGHTA and CDR2 is FQGNSA. This CDR3 contains 14 residues. The CDR3 spells CASSQDRGRYDYTF. CDR3 DNA, as far as it was read: TGTGCCAGCAGCCAAGACAGGGGGCGTTACGAC.

In the case of this clone: The read ends 3 residues shy of where the CDR3 ends; the end is completed using the germline J gene. V is TRBV29-1 and J is TRBJ1-2, with no clear D. This CDR3 has 15 amino acids. Germline V CDR1 and CDR2: SQVTM, ANQGSEA. V was shortened by 6 bases and J by 5 bases, with 22 bases between the two germline ends. This CDR3 is CSVETPQTLFYGYTF. Incomplete CDR3 DNA: TGCAGCGTGGAGACTCCCCAGACCCTATTTTATGGC.

To note about this clone: The read falls 3 residues short of the CDR3 end, and the missing part is taken from the germline J gene. The chain couples TRBV28 to TRBJ2-1; D is unresolved. Trimming stripped 6 bases from V and 0 bases from J, with 9 bases between. Germline V gives CDR1 MDHEN, CDR2 SYDVKM. The CDR3 consists of 14 residues. The CDR3 sequence: CASSPYASYNEQFF. The covered CDR3 bases are TGTGCCAGCAGCCCCTACGCCTCCTACAATGAG.

With respect to this clone: The CDR3 extends 3 residues past the end of the read, so its final part is completed from the germline J gene. The chain couples TRBV28 to TRBJ1-5; no clear D gene. In germline, CDR1 is MDHEN, CDR2 SYDVKM. There are 17 residues in the CDR3. V was trimmed by 7 bases and J by 0 bases, leaving 19 bases between them. The CDR3 region is CASTPPSSAYSNQPQHF. The DNA read from the CDR3 is TGTGCCAGCACTCCCCCGTCGTCAGCGTATAGCAATCAGCCC.

Note on this clone: The read halts 3 residues ahead of the CDR3 end, with the missing end drawn from the germline J gene. V is TRBV7-2 and J is TRBJ2-3; D not resolved. Germline CDR1 reads SGHTA; CDR2 reads FQGNSA. CDR3 size: 13 residues. Incomplete CDR3 DNA: TGTGCCAGCAGCTTAGGGCAGGTTCAGCCG. Protein sequence: CASSLGQVQP. The whole CDR3 protein reads CASSLGQVQPQYF.

Concerning this clone itself: The read gets to within 3 residues of the CDR3 end, and the germline J gene fills in the rest. J is TRBJ2-3 and V is TRBV30; D not certain. Germline CDR1 GTSNPN, CDR2 SVGIG (reference sequence). The CDR3 contains 13 residues. The sequenced part of the CDR3 DNA is TGTGCCTGGAACGTGTATAGCAATCAGCCG. Residues: CAWNVYSNQP. The entire CDR3 protein is CAWNVYSNQPQYF. Together with reference TRBV30 and TRBJ2-3, the CDR3 gives the full variable domain: SQTIHQWPATLVQPVGSPLSLECTVEGTSNPNLYWYRQAAGRGLQLLFYSVGIGQISSEVPQNLSASRPQDRQFILSSKKLLLSDSGFYLCAWNVYSNQPQYFGPGTRLTVL.

Notes on this clone: From the germline J gene comes the end of the CDR3, since the read stops 3 residues before it. The V call is TRBV11-2, the J call TRBJ2-6; D remains unclear. CDR3 length: 15 residues. CDR1 SGHAT and CDR2 FQNNGV come from the germline V gene. The V end lost 0 bases, the J end lost 1 base, and 4 bases lay between the germline ends. CDR3 DNA (partial): TGTGCCAGCAGCTTAGATCAATCTGGGGCCAACGTC. This translates into CASSLDQSGANV. The whole CDR3 is CASSLDQSGANVLTF. The variable domain in full, completed from reference TRBV11-2 and TRBJ2-6, reads EAGVAQSPRYKIIEKRQSVAFWCNPISGHATLYWYQQILGQGPKLLIQFQNNGVVDDSQLPKDRFSAERLKGVDSTLKIQPAKLEDSAVYLCASSLDQSGANVLTFGAGSRLTVL.

Points on this clone: The sequenced fragment ends 3 residues before the CDR3 boundary, so the rest is inferred from the germline J gene. The V and J genes are TRBV7-3 and TRBJ2-5; 7 bases line up with TRBD2. The CDR3 runs 16 residues. CDR1 and CDR2 from the germline V gene are SGHTA and FQGTGA. J was trimmed by 1 base and V by 1 base; bases with no gene match: 6. CDR3 DNA (partial): TGTGCCAGCAGCTTAAATGGCGGGGGACTCCAAGAGACC. Encoded protein: CASSLNGGGLQET. In full, the CDR3 reads CASSLNGGGLQETQYF.

As concerns this clone: The DNA ends 3 residues before the CDR3 does, and the rest of the CDR3 is filled in from the germline J gene. The chain is built from TRBV5-1 and TRBJ2-3, with 9 bases that match TRBD2. Germline V lookup: CDR1 SGHRS, CDR2 YFSETQ. J lost 0 bases, V lost 3 bases, and 2 bases had no gene match. This CDR3 contains 15 residues. The CDR3 loop reads CASSSSGVSTDTQYF. Partial CDR3 DNA: TGCGCCAGCAGCTCTAGCGGGGTCAGCACAGATACG. The full variable domain, completed using reference TRBV5-1 and TRBJ2-3, is KAGVTQTPRYLIKTRGQQVTLSCSPISGHRSVSWYQQTPGQGLQFLFEYFSETQRNKGNFPGRFSGRQFSNSRSEMNVSTLELGDSALYLCASSSSGVSTDTQYFGPGTRLTVL.

A note on this clone: The sequenced fragment ends 3 residues before the CDR3 boundary, so the rest is inferred from the germline J gene. V is TRBV12-3 or TRBV12-4 and J is TRBJ2-5; TRBD1 agrees at 7 bases. V was pared by 3 bases and J by 5 bases, with 3 bases of the junction left unmatched. CDR3 length: 13 amino acids. The CDR3 protein is CASSLGQTETQYF. Incomplete CDR3 DNA: TGTGCCAGCAGTTTGGGACAGACGGAGACC.

In regard to this clone: The CDR3 goes on 3 residues after the read ends, and that part is filled in from the germline J gene. This chain joins TRBV18 and TRBJ1-2, with 7 bases that match TRBD1. CDR1 KGHSH and CDR2 LQKENI come from the germline V gene. The CDR3 runs to 17 residues. CDR3 sequence: CASSPPVGQAQRRGYTF. The sequenced CDR3 bases are TGTGCCAGCTCACCACCGGTCGGACAGGCGCAAAGGCGGGGC.

For this clone: Read data end 3 residues before the CDR3 end; the end is taken from the germline J gene. Other DNA sequences of this sample code for an identical CDR3. The chain uses TRBV7-2 and TRBJ1-3, with D maybe TRBD1 (5 bases). The V end lost 3 bases, the J end lost 2 bases, and 11 bases lay between the germline ends. In germline, CDR1 is SGHTA, CDR2 FQGNSA. The CDR3 is 15 amino acids. CDR3 amino acids: CASSFAGGPGNTIYF. The part of the CDR3 DNA that was read is TGTGCCAGCAGCTTCGCGGGGGGTCCTGGAAACACC.

Notes on this clone: The CDR3 is cut off 3 residues early in the read; its end comes from the germline J gene. The chain links TRBV14 to TRBJ2-2; D is perhaps TRBD2 (6 bases). The germline V gene has CDR1 SGHDN and CDR2 FVKESK. V was clipped by 4 bases and J by 5 bases, with 14 bases between them. The CDR3 sequence is 15 residues long. CDR3: CASSRPGRGTGELFF. CDR3 DNA (partial): TGTGCCAGCAGCCGGCCCGGACGGGGGACCGGGGAG. Filled out from reference TRBV14 and TRBJ2-2, the complete variable domain reads EAGVTQFPSHSVIEKGQTVTLRCDPISGHDNLYWYRRVMGKEIKFLLHFVKESKQDESGMPNNRFLAERTGGTYSTLKVQPAELEDSGVYFCASSRPGRGTGELFFGEGSRLTVL.

The CDR3 DNA, read in part, is TGTGCCAGCAGGCGGGGGGGAGATACG. The encoded protein is CASRRGGDT. The whole CDR3 is CASRRGGDTQYF. The rearrangement joins TRBV2 to TRBJ2-3; 9 nucleotides match TRBD2. The CDR3 end falls 3 residues outside the read, so it is completed with the germline J gene. Germline V gives CDR1 SNHLY, CDR2 FYNNEI. Trimming at V came to 6 bases and at J to 5 bases, leaving 0 bases not matched to a gene. CDR3 length: 12 amino acids.

Turning to this clone: The CDR3 extends 3 residues past the end of the read, so its final part is completed from the germline J gene. This sequence joins TRBV10-3 and TRBJ2-5; 10 positions agree with TRBD2. The junction had 1 base not matched to a gene; V was cut back by 2 bases and J by 4 bases. CDR1 and CDR2 (germline): ENHRY, SYGVKD. This CDR3 is built from 14 residues. The part of the CDR3 DNA that was read is TGTGCCATCAGTGAGGTAGCGGGGGGAGAGACC. Its translation is CAISEVAGGET. The whole CDR3 is CAISEVAGGETQYF.

On this clone: Coverage ceases 3 residues before the CDR3 finishes, and the germline J gene fills in the end. The chain employs TRBV23-1 and TRBJ2-1; D is unclear. TRBV23-1 is an open reading frame whose function is uncertain. Trimming took off 2 bases at V and 3 bases at J, with 8 bases between the two ends. This CDR3 contains 14 residues. CDR3 amino acids: CASSQLNGYNEQFF. The sequenced CDR3 bases are TGCGCCAGCAGTCAACTCAACGGCTACAATGAG.

Note on this clone: The sequenced fragment ends 3 residues before the CDR3 boundary, so the rest is inferred from the germline J gene. This rearrangement joins TRBV20-1 to TRBJ2-3; TRBD1 is a possible D gene (6 bases). The length of the CDR3 is 12 residues. Germline V gene lookup returns CDR1 DFQATT and CDR2 SNEGSKA (reference sequence). CDR3 bases read: TGCAGTGCTAGAACAGGGAAACAGCCG. Amino acid sequence: CSARTGKQP. The full CDR3 is CSARTGKQPQYF.